This T cell receptor (beta chain) was sequenced in a study of shared clonotypes between healthy human individuals. Sorted-subset replicate PCRs used about 200 ng of genomic DNA. This amount corresponded to about 30,000 T cell genomes. The authors' processing: Without quality scores, immunoSEQ junctional reads could not be filtered like full-length reads. The data were produced by immunoSEQ multiplex PCR, yet TCRdb's version contains in-frame clones alone and is incomplete. That table is the source of V, J and clone size, and D and trimming were worked out from the DNA. The data contain 550,000 to 800,000 clones, over 65% of them seen just once; the ten biggest clones take up 1.5% to 2%. Of note for this clone: What it binds is not known.

Notes on the study in general: Clonotypes shared by all four donors outscored non-shared clonotypes in generation probability. Despite large depth, sorted-subset datasets appeared incompletely sequenced.

The CDR3 sequence is 14 residues long. The junction had 6 bases not matched to a gene; V was cut back by 5 bases and J by 5 bases. Germline CDR1 LNHDA, CDR2 SQIVND (reference sequence). This sequence originates from a woman younger than 45 in good health. This chain uses TRBV19 with TRBJ2-5; 9 bases are shared with TRBD1. The sample comprised memory CD4+ T cells sorted from blood. Subset: CD45RA-negative fraction. The CDR3 DNA reads as TGTGCCAGTAGTCCCGGACAGGGGACGGAGACCCAGTACTTC. Encoded protein: CASSPGQGTETQYF.